This T cell receptor beta chain was profiled in a study of OX40 agonist ivuxolimab in advanced cancers. Study-level background: It was ivuxolimab, an agonistic anti-OX40 (CD134) antibody, that patients were treated with. The study enrolled dose-escalation patients with hepatocellular carcinoma, melanoma, renal cell or head and neck cancer.

V dropped 2 bases and J dropped 3 bases, with 8 bases sitting between them. The CDR3 totals 14 residues. Germline values: CDR1 MNHEY, CDR2 SVGAGI. Assay: immunoSEQ multiplex PCR; the TCRdb copy retains only in-frame clones and omits some. This table holds approximately 60,000 clones, about 93% found once. Blood samples were obtained at baseline, cycle 4 day 1, and cycle 7 day 1. The source is an adult with an advanced solid tumor such as melanoma, head and neck, liver or kidney cancer. This chain uses TRBV6-5 with TRBJ1-3; a possible D gene is TRBD1 (5 bases). This sample comprised CD4+ or CD8+ T cells sorted from blood, obtained in a trial of the OX40 agonist ivuxolimab. This chain's CDR3 is CASSYGGSGNTIYF. The CDR3 nucleotides are TGTGCCAGCAGTTACGGGGGGAGTGGAAACACCATATATTTT.